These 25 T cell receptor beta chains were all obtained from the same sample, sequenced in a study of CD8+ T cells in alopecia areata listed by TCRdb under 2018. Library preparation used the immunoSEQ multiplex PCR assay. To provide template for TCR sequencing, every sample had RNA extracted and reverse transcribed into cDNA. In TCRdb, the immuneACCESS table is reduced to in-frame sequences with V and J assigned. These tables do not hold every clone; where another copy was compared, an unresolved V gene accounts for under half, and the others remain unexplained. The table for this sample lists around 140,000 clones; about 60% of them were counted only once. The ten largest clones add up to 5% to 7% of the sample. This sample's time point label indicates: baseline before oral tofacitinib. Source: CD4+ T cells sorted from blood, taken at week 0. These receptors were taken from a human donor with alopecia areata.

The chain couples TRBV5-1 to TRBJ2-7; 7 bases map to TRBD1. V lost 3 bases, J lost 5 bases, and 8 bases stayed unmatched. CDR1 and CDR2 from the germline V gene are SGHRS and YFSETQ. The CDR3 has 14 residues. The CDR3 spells CASSWGTEGNEQYF. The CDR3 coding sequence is TGCGCCAGCAGCTGGGGGACAGAGGGAAACGAGCAGTACTTC. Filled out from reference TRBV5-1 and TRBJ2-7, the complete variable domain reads KAGVTQTPRYLIKTRGQQVTLSCSPISGHRSVSWYQQTPGQGLQFLFEYFSETQRNKGNFPGRFSGRQFSNSRSEMNVSTLELGDSALYLCASSWGTEGNEQYFGPGTRLTVT.

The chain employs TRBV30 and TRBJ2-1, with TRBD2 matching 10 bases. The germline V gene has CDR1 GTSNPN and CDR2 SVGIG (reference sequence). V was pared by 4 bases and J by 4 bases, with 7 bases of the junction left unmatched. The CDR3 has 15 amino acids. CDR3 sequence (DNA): TGTGCCTGGACCTCAAAACTAGCGGGGTACAATGAGCAGTTCTTC. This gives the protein CAWTSKLAGYNEQFF.

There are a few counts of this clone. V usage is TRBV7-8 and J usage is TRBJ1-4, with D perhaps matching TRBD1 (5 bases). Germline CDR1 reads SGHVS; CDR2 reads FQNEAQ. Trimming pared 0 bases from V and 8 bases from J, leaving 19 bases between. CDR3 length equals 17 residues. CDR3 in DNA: TGTGCCAGCAGCTTAGCGAGCCCAGGGCGGAAAGGGGAAAAACTGTTTTTT. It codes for CASSLASPGRKGEKLFF. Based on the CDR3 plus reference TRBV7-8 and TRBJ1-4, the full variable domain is GAGVSQSPRYKVAKRGQDVALRCDPISGHVSLFWYQQALGQGPEFLTYFQNEAQLDKSGLPSDRFFAERPEGSVSTLKIQRTQQEDSAVYLCASSLASPGRKGEKLFFGSGTQLSVL.

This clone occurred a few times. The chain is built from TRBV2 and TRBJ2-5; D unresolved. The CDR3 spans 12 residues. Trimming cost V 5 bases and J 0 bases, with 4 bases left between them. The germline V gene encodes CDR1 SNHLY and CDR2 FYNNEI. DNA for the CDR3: TGTGCCAGCAGTCTCAACCAAGAGACCCAGTACTTC. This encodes CASSLNQETQYF.

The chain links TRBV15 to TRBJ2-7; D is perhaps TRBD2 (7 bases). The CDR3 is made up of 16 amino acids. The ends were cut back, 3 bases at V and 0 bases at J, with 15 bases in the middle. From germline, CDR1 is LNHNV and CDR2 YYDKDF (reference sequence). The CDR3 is CATSRGAGASSYEQYF. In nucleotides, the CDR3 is TGTGCCACCAGCAGGGGGGCGGGGGCCAGCTCCTACGAGCAGTACTTC.

The CDR3 loop reads CALLAGISTDTQYF. In DNA, the CDR3 is TGTGCCTTACTAGCGGGGATTAGCACAGATACGCAGTATTTT. The chain couples TRBV30 to TRBJ2-3; 10 positions match TRBD2. The CDR3 sequence is 14 residues long. After removal of 7 bases from V and 0 bases from J, the junction contained 4 bases not matched to a gene. Germline V gene data show CDR1 as GTSNPN and CDR2 as SVGIG (reference sequence).

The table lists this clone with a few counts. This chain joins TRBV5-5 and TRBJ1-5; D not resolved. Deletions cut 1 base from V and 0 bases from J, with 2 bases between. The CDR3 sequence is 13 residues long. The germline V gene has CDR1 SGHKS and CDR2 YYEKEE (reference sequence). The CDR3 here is CASSLSSNQPQHF. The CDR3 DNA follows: TGTGCCAGCAGCTTGAGTAGCAATCAGCCCCAGCATTTT.

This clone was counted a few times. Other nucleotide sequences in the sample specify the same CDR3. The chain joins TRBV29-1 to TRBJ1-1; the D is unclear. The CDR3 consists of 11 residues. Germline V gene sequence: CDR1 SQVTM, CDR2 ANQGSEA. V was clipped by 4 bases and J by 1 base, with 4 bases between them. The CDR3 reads CSVVGNTEAFF. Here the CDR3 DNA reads TGCAGCGTTGTCGGGAACACTGAAGCTTTCTTT.

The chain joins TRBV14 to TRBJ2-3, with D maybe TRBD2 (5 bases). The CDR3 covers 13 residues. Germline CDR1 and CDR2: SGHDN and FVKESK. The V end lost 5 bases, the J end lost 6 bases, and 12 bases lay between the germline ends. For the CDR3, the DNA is TGTGCCAGCAGCGGACGGGGAAGGGATACGCAGTATTTT. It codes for CASSGRGRDTQYF.

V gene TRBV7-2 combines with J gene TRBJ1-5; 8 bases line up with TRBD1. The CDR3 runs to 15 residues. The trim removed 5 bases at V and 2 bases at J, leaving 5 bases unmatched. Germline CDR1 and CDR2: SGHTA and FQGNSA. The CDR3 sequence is CASSLVDRGNQPQHF. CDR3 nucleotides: TGTGCCAGCAGCCTCGTGGACAGGGGCAATCAGCCCCAGCATTTT.

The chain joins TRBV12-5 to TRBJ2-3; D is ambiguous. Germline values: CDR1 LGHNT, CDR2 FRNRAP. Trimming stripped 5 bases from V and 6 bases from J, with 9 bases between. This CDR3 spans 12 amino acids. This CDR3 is CASGMGLDTQYF. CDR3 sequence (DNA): TGTGCTAGTGGTATGGGCCTGGATACGCAGTATTTT.

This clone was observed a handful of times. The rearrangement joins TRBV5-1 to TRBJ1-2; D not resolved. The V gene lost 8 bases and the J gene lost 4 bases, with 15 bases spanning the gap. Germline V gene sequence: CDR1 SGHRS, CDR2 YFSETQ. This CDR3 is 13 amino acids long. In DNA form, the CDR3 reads TGCGCCAGTTCACGAAATCCCCTCTATGGCTACACCTTC. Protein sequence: CASSRNPLYGYTF.

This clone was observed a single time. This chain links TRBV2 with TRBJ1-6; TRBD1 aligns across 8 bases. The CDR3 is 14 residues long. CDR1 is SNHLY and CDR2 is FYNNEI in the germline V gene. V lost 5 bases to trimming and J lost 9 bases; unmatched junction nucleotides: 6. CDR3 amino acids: CASSNDRGGSPLHF. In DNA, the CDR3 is TGTGCCAGCAGTAACGACAGGGGCGGTTCACCCCTCCACTTT. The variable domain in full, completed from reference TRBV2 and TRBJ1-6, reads EPEVTQTPSHQVTQMGQEVILRCVPISNHLYFYWYRQILGQKVEFLVSFYNNEISEKSEIFDDQFSVERPDGSNFTLKIRSTKLEDSAMYFCASSNDRGGSPLHFGNGTRLTVT.

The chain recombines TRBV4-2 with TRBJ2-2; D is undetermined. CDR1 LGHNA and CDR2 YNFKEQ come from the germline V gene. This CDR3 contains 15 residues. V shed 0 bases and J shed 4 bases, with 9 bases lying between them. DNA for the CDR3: TGTGCCAGCAGCCAAGATCGCCCAACCACCGGGGAGCTGTTTTTT. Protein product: CASSQDRPTTGELFF.

CDR3 protein: CSAWGAYGYTF. The CDR3 coding sequence is TGCAGCGCCTGGGGGGCCTATGGCTACACCTTC. The genes are TRBV29-1 and TRBJ1-2, with D perhaps TRBD1 (6 bases). Trimming pared 7 bases from V and 4 bases from J, leaving 10 bases between. The length of the CDR3 is 11 residues. Germline V gene sequence: CDR1 SQVTM, CDR2 ANQGSEA.

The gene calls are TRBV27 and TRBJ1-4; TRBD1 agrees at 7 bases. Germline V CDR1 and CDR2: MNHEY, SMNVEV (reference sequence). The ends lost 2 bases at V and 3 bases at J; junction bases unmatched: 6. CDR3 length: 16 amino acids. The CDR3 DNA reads TGTGCCAGCAGTTTAATCCCCACAGGGGCTAATGAAAAACTGTTTTTT. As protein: CASSLIPTGANEKLFF.

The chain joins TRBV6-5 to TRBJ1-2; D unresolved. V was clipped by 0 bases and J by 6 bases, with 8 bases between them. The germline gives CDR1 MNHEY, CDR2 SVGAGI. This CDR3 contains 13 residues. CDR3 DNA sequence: TGTGCCAGCAGTTACTCCCCTTCGGATGGCTACACCTTC. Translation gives CASSYSPSDGYTF.

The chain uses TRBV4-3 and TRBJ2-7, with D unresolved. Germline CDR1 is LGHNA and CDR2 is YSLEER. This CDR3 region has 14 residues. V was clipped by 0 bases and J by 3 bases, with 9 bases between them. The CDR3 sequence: CASSQDLGSYEQYF. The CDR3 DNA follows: TGCGCCAGCAGCCAAGATTTAGGAAGCTACGAGCAGTACTTC.

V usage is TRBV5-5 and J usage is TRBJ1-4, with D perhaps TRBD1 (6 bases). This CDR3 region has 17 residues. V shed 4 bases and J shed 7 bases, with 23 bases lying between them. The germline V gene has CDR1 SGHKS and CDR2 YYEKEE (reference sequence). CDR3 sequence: CASSPSFGGLFPEKLFF. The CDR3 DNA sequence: TGTGCCAGCAGCCCCTCCTTTGGGGGGCTGTTCCCTGAAAAACTGTTTTTT.

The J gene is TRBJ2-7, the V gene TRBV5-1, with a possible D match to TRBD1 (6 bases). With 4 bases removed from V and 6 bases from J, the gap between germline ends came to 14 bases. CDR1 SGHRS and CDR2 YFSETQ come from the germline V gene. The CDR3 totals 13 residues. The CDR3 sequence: CASSPEQGREQYF. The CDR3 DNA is TGCGCCAGCAGCCCCGAACAGGGCCGCGAGCAGTACTTC.

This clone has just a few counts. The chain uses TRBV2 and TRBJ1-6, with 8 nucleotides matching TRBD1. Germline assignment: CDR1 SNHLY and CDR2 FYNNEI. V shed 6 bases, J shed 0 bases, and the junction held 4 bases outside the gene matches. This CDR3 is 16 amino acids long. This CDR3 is CASRWDRSSYNSPLHF. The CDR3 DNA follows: TGTGCCAGCAGATGGGACAGGAGCTCCTATAATTCACCCCTCCACTTT.

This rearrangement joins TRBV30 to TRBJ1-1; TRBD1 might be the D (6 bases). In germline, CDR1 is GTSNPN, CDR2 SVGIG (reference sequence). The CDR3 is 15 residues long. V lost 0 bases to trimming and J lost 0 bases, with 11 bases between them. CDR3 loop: CAWSVQGRMNTEAFF. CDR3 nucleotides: TGTGCCTGGAGTGTACAGGGACGGATGAACACTGAAGCTTTCTTT.

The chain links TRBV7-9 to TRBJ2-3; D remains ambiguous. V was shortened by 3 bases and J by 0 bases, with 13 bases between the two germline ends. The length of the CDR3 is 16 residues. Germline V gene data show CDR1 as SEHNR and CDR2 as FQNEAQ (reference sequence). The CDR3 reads CASSFRTLGSTDTQYF. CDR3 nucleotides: TGTGCCAGCAGCTTTCGGACGTTAGGGAGCACAGATACGCAGTATTTT.

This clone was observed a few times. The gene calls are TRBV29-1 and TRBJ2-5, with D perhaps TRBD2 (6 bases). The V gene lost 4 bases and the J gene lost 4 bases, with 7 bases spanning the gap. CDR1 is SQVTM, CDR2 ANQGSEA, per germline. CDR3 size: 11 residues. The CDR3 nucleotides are TGCAGCGTTGGACTAGTAGAGACCCAGTACTTC. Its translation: CSVGLVETQYF. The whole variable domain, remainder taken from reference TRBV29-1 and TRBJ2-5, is SAVISQKPSRDICQRGTSLTIQCQVDSQVTMMFWYRQQPGQSLTLIATANQGSEATYESGFVIDKFPISRPNLTFSTLTVSNMSPEDSSIYLCSVGLVETQYFGPGTRLLVL.

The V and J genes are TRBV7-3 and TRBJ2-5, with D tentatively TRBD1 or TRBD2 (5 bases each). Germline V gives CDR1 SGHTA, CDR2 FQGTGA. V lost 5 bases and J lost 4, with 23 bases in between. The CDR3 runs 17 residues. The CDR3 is CASSPPGPPPWRETQYF. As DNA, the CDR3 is TGTGCCAGCAGCCCTCCGGGGCCACCCCCGTGGAGAGAGACCCAGTACTTC.